This T cell receptor beta chain was documented in a study of blood T cell repertoires in COVID-19 (TCRdb year 2020). Context from the whole study: Collaborator samples came from the United States, Italy and Spain and covered acute and convalescent phases of COVID-19. The material from the prospective study consisted of cDNA or gDNA derived from T cells, B-cell-depleted T cells, or PBMCs. Subjects who had been exposed to COVID-19, were actively infected with it, or had recovered from it provided the deeply sampled blood TCRbeta repertoires that made up the dataset. A freely available public database, intended as a resource for researchers studying the immune response to SARS-CoV-2, is where the repertoires were released. Samples came from the ongoing ImmuneRACE study (first 160 participants) plus 1,254 subjects from 6 global collaborators. Nearly every sample came with metadata listing a de-identified subject ID, COVID-19 status, age in years and sex. HLA class I and class II types, where available, came from metadata supplied by the sample provider rather than from assay-based typing.

The study at large found these results: The quantity of clinical and demographic metadata differed by source and by participant and was supplied without curation.

Of note for this clone: Its target antigen remains unknown. One base away there is no much larger clone; base qualities are not given.

The immunoSEQ Assay, a bias-controlled multiplex PCR, was used to amplify TCRbeta CDR3 regions from genomic DNA. From the authors' description of their analysis: Nucleated cell counts per sample were estimated from amplification of reference gene primers within the assay. To quantify the absolute abundance of each unique TCRbeta CDR3 rearrangement, sequence reads were collapsed and filtered. For each sample, productive Simpson clonality was calculated as the square root of Simpson's diversity index over productive rearrangements. Sourced from immuneACCESS, this table was stored by TCRdb with only in-frame sequences that have V and J called. A share of the clones is absent; for the studies checked, an unresolved V gene accounts for under half, and the remainder has no known explanation. V, J and clone size were drawn from that table, and D and trimming were deduced from the DNA. The sample includes around 300,000 clones, with around four fifths observed a single time. The top ten hold less than 4.5% of the sample.

V is shortened by 0 bases, J by 1 base, and the region joining them spans 19 bases. The germline V gene (reference sequence) gives CDR1 as SGHNT and CDR2 as YYREEE. The CDR3, cysteine through phenylalanine, is 18 amino acids long. Solely the CDR3 DNA is kept, with 54 bases framed from the first base. Each collaborating institution followed its own protocols to collect whole blood in K2EDTA tubes. For TCRbeta analysis, collaborators shipped samples as frozen whole blood, isolated PBMCs, or DNA extracted from either of those sample types. This TCR came from a woman between 45 and 60 years old with active or convalescent COVID-19. The chain joins TRBV5-4 to TRBJ1-2, with a weak D call of TRBD1 (5 bases match). Sequencing was performed on peripheral blood. In nucleotides, the sequence is TGTGCCAGCAGCTTGGCGACAGAAACGGGAGGAGTTAACTATGGCTACACCTTC. Translation gives CASSLATETGGVNYGYTF.